This TCR beta chain was sequenced in a study of shared clonotypes between healthy human individuals. V was shortened by 6 bases and J by 5 bases, with 16 bases between the two germline ends. Germline V gene sequence: CDR1 SGHDN, CDR2 FVKESK. The CDR3 spans 15 residues. Method: immunoSEQ multiplex PCR; TCRdb's copy keeps in-frame clones and lacks some. The sample lists about 2.3 million clones, over 85% occurring once. The source of this sequence is a man aged 18 to 30 in good health. Some clones in this sample may be carry-over from other donors' samples. V and J are TRBV14 and TRBJ2-2, with a tentative D call TRBD1 (5 bases). The source material was naive CD4+ T cells from PBMCs. The subset: CD45RA+ positively selected. Written as DNA, the CDR3 is TGTGCCAGCAGTCGGACACGGCCGCTAACCGGGGAGCTGTTTTTT. Translating it yields CASSRTRPLTGELFF.